Listed below are T cell receptor beta chains from one sample, sequenced in a study of Graves' ophthalmopathy and Graves' hyperthyroidism. Using its own MiXCR run on the multiplex PCR reads, TCRdb lists one record per CDR3 protein. The sample consists of some 1.1 million distinct CDR3 sequences, 35% to 40% of them appearing once. Sequenced sample: peripheral blood or thyroid tissue (not recorded which). These receptors were taken from an adult man with Graves' hyperthyroidism. Both conserved end residues are part of each CDR3.

V gene: TRBV12-3/TRBV12-4
CDR3 protein: CASSLGTGANEQYF

V gene: TRBV6-1
CDR3 protein: CASTEWGGSNTEAFF

V gene: TRBV5-6
CDR3 protein: CASSLGQLRRGYTF

V gene: TRBV7-9
CDR3 protein: CACPASSGNTIYF

V gene: TRBV11-2
CDR3 protein: CASSVPRQGAKNEQYF

V gene: TRBV15
CDR3 protein: CATSRLAGSSGELFF

V gene: TRBV5-1
CDR3 protein: CASSDGQGYGYTF

V gene: TRBV2
CDR3 protein: CASSRDRSFGGYTF

V gene: TRBV10-2
CDR3 protein: CASSNPGTGGRTEAFF

V gene: TRBV29-1
CDR3 protein: CSVRSGGTNEKLFF

V gene: TRBV28
CDR3 protein: CASILRTGLNYGYTF

V gene: TRBV11-2
CDR3 protein: CASSLRTSDRVSSGANVLTF

V gene: TRBV7-9
CDR3 protein: CASSPDGDSPLHF

V gene: TRBV9
CDR3 protein: CASSVAGEFRQPQHF

V gene: TRBV13
CDR3 protein: CASSLGTGIEKLFF

V gene: TRBV5-5
CDR3 protein: CASSYDRGPSNEKLFF

V gene: TRBV20-1
CDR3 protein: CSAKDWLNTGELFF

V gene: TRBV29-1
CDR3 protein: CSVSGTENTEAFF

V gene: TRBV7-8
CDR3 protein: CASSQPSGRLYEQYF

V gene: TRBV11-2
CDR3 protein: CASSLRGAGDEQYF

V gene: TRBV7-9
CDR3 protein: CASSLASASENTDTQYF

V gene: TRBV2
CDR3 protein: CASSALGLSSYEQYF

V gene: TRBV10-3
CDR3 protein: CASSFPAQGNNQPQHF